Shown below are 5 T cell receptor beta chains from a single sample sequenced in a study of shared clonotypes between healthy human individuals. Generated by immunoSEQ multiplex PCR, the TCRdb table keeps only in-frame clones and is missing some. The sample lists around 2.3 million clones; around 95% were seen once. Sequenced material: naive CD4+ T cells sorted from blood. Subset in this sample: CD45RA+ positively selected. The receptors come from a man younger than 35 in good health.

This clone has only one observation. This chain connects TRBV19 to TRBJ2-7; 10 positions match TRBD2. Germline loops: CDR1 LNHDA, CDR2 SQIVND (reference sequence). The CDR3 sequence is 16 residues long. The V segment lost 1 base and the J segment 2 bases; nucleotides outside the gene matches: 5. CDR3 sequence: CASSIGGLAPPYEQYF. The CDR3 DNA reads TGTGCCAGTAGTATAGGGGGACTAGCGCCACCCTACGAGCAGTACTTC.

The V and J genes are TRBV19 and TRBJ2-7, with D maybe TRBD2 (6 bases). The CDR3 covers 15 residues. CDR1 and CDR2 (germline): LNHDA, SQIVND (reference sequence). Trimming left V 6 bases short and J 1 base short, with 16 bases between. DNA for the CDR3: TGTGCCAGTAGCCGGGGGAGCGGAAATTCCTACGAGCAGTACTTC. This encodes CASSRGSGNSYEQYF.

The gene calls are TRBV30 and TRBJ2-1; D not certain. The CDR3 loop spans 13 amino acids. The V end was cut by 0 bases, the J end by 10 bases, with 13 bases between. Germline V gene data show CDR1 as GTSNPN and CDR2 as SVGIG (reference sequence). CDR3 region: CAWSVSSGREQFF. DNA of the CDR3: TGTGCCTGGAGTGTAAGTTCTGGAAGGGAGCAGTTCTTC.

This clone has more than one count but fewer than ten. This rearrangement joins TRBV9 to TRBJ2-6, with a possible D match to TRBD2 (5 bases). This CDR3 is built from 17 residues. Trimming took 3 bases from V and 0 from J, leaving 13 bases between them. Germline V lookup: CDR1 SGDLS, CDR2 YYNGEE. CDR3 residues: CASSATDFSSGANVLTF. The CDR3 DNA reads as TGTGCCAGCAGCGCGACGGACTTCAGCTCTGGGGCCAACGTCCTGACTTTC. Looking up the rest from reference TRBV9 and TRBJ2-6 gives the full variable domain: DSGVTQTPKHLITATGQRVTLRCSPRSGDLSVYWYQQSLDQGLQFLIQYYNGEERAKGNILERFSAQQFPDLHSELNLSSLELGDSALYFCASSATDFSSGANVLTFGAGSRLTVL.

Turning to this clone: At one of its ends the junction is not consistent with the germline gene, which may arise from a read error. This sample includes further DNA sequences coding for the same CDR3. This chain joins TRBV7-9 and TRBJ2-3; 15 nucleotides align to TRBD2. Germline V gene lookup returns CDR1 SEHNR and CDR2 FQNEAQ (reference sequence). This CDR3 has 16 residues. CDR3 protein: CASSSGLAGGTDTQYF. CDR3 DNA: TGTGCCAGCAGCTCGGGACTAGCGGGGGGCACCGATACGCAGTATTTT.